Given below is one T cell receptor beta chain in context. Its antigen is currently unknown. The data belong to a study of response to subunit inactivated influenza vaccine. Via MiXCR, TCRdb re-called the RT-PCR reads, giving one row per CDR3 protein. The top ten clones hold 10% to 15% of a sample with approximately 530,000 distinct CDR3 sequences, 7.6% of them seen once. General study points: Authors suggested seasonal influenza vaccinations each recruit few new T cells.

Germline CDR1 is DFQATT and CDR2 is SNEGSKA (reference sequence). V was clipped by 0 bases and J by 1 base, with 12 bases between them. The CDR3 spans 15 residues. This rearrangement joins TRBV20-1 to TRBJ2-5; D unclear. The receptor was derived from a man in his fifties or sixties who received an inactivated influenza vaccine. The sequences come from PBMCs from blood, collected less than 25 months after vaccination. As DNA, the CDR3 is TGCAGTGCTAGAGAGGGGTTGACTCTCCAAGAGACCCAGTACTTC. It encodes CSAREGLTLQETQYF.